The present TCR beta chain was sequenced within a study of cytomegalovirus exposure and HLA in healthy donors. The CDR3 contains 13 residues. Losses at the gene ends were 6 bases for V and 5 bases for J; bases not matched to a gene: 9. The V gene's germline CDR1 is SQVTM and CDR2 ANQGSEA. Vbeta (60) and Jbeta (13) primers were used in the PCR. Generated by immunoSEQ multiplex PCR, the TCRdb table keeps only in-frame clones and is missing some. The top ten hold about 2% of the sample, which has about 140,000 clones, about 80% seen once. Study results and limitations: Owing to their indistinguishability, certain V segments, notably TRBV6-2 and TRBV6-3, were excluded.

This clone was seen more than once but under ten times. What it recognizes is unknown. The receptor comes from a man aged 25-45 years in good health and CMV-seronegative. The sample comprised PBMCs. V is TRBV29-1 and J is TRBJ1-1, with 7 bases that match TRBD1. CDR3 residues: CSVDRVGNTEAFF. For the CDR3, the DNA is TGCAGCGTCGACAGGGTAGGAAATACTGAAGCTTTCTTT.